This T cell receptor beta chain was captured in a study of radiation and T cells in renal cell carcinoma. The CDR3 contains 13 residues. Trimming left V 6 bases short and J 2 bases short, with 11 bases between. The germline V gene encodes CDR1 MDHEN and CDR2 SYDVKM. Assay used: immunoSEQ multiplex PCR; TCRdb lists only in-frame clones, some missing. The sample records about 150,000 clones, less than 90% being singletons. Time point described: blood 4 weeks post-SBRT, at nephrectomy. Stated treatment: 15 Gy SBRT to primary tumor, nephrectomy 4 weeks later. Nephrectomy followed 15 Gy stereotactic body radiation by 4 weeks. This renal cell carcinoma was of the clear cell type.

The sequence was obtained from a woman between 50 and 59 years old with renal cell carcinoma. The chain combines TRBV28 with TRBJ2-7, with D hard to call. The sample consisted of blood, taken from a patient whose treatment included radiotherapy and nephrectomy. This CDR3 reads CASSMDRTYEQYF. The CDR3 DNA follows: TGTGCCAGCAGCATGGACCGGACCTACGAGCAGTACTTC.